This T cell receptor beta chain was recovered during a study of cytomegalovirus exposure and HLA in healthy donors. About this clone itself: At one end the junction does not follow the germline gene, possibly because of a read error.

The PCR employed 60 Vbeta primers together with 13 Jbeta primers. Here immunoSEQ multiplex PCR was the method, and the copy in TCRdb shows in-frame clones only, minus some. The sample shows about 140,000 clones, 76% of them seen only once. This CDR3 has 13 residues. Germline CDR1 and CDR2: MGHRA and YSYEKL. The clonotype originates from a man aged 18 to 30 in good health and CMV-seronegative. The sequenced sample was PBMCs. The rearrangement uses TRBV4-1 and TRBJ1-1; unclear D gene. The CDR3 loop is CASSQEDLGLGHF. CDR3 sequence (DNA): TGCGCCAGCAGCCAAGAGGACTTAGGTCTAGGTCACTTT.